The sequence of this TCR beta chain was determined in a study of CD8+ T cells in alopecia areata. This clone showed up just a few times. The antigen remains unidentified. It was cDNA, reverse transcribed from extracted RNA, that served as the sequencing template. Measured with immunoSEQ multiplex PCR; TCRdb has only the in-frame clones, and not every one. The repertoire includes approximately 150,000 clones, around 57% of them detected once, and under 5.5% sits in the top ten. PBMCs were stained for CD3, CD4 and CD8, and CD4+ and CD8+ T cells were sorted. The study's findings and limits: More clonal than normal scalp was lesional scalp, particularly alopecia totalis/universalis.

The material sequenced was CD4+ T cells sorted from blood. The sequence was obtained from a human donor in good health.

CDR3 amino acids: CSVGRGLDTEAFF. The CDR3 DNA is TGCAGCGTTGGTAGGGGGTTGGACACTGAAGCTTTCTTT. V gene TRBV29-1 combines with J gene TRBJ1-1, with D tentatively TRBD1 (6 bases). Germline-derived CDR1 and CDR2 are SQVTM and ANQGSEA. The CDR3 covers 13 residues. V was trimmed by 4 bases and J by 3 bases, leaving 12 bases between them.